The next 7 T cell receptor beta chains were all read from a single sample in a study of blood T cell repertoires in COVID-19 (dated by TCRdb to about 2020). The protocol used for the library was the immunoSEQ multiplex PCR assay. TCRdb re-hosts the immuneACCESS table, in-frame sequences only. Its copies lack some clones; in the studies checked, an unresolved V gene accounts for under half of them, and the cause for the rest is not known. The sample contains 220,000 or so clones, approximately 90% of them found a single time. The ten most abundant clones make up roughly 10% of the sample. The specimen sequenced was peripheral blood. These receptors came from a woman between 50 and 59 years old with COVID-19, enrolled during active disease.

This chain joins TRBV19 and TRBJ2-3; 11 bases align to TRBD2. The CDR3 runs to 17 residues. CDR1 is LNHDA and CDR2 is SQIVND in the germline V gene (reference sequence). Losses at the gene ends were 6 bases for V and 3 bases for J; bases not matched to a gene: 11. The CDR3 here is CASRGLAGGGGTDTQYF. CDR3 nucleotides: TGTGCCAGTAGGGGGCTAGCGGGGGGCGGAGGAACAGATACGCAGTATTTT.

The chain employs TRBV12-3 or TRBV12-4 and TRBJ2-3; 10 nucleotides agree with TRBD2. The CDR3 covers 13 residues. With V trimmed by 4 bases and J by 14 bases, 9 bases remained unmatched. The CDR3 protein is CASSYSSGGAWYF. The CDR3 DNA sequence: TGTGCCAGCAGTTATTCCAGCGGGGGGGCCTGGTATTTT.

The rearrangement links TRBV6-2 or TRBV6-3 to TRBJ2-3; TRBD2 is a possible D gene (6 bases). The V gene lost 0 bases and the J gene lost 5 bases, with 15 bases spanning the gap. Germline V CDR1 and CDR2: MNHEY, SVGEGT. The CDR3 has 16 amino acids. In DNA, the CDR3 is TGTGCCAGCAGTTACTCGAGTGGGGGGAGAAGAGATACGCAGTATTTT. It specifies CASSYSSGGRRDTQYF.

The chain is built from TRBV19 and TRBJ1-2, with D tentatively TRBD1 (6 bases). The CDR3 consists of 15 residues. Deletions cut 2 bases from V and 4 bases from J, with 14 bases between. Germline V CDR1 and CDR2: LNHDA, SQIVND (reference sequence). In nucleotides, the CDR3 is TGTGCCAGTAGTATACGGACAGCGAGAAGCTATGGCTACACCTTC. This translates into CASSIRTARSYGYTF.

This clone turned up a few times. V and J are TRBV19 and TRBJ1-1; 8 nucleotides agree with TRBD1. The CDR3 loop spans 13 amino acids. Germline values: CDR1 LNHDA, CDR2 SQIVND (reference sequence). After removal of 9 bases from V and 5 bases from J, the junction contained 8 bases not matched to a gene. The CDR3 protein is CASAQGARTEAFF. CDR3 nucleotides: TGTGCCAGCGCCCAGGGGGCGCGTACTGAAGCTTTCTTT.

The genes are TRBV29-1 and TRBJ1-1; D is unclear. Trimming took 5 bases from V and 0 from J, leaving 4 bases between them. The germline CDR1 and CDR2 sequences are SQVTM and ANQGSEA. This CDR3 spans 11 amino acids. CDR3 amino acids: CSVLMNTEAFF. The CDR3 nucleotides are TGCAGCGTTTTAATGAACACTGAAGCTTTCTTT.

The CDR3 coding sequence is TGTGCCAGCAGCTCCCCGCGGGCGTCCCAAGAGACCCAGTACTTC. This translates into CASSSPRASQETQYF. The chain links TRBV9 to TRBJ2-5; tentative D call: TRBD2 (5 bases). V dropped 4 bases and J dropped 1 base, with 14 bases sitting between them. Germline CDR1 and CDR2: SGDLS and YYNGEE. The CDR3 is 15 amino acids.